A selection of T cell receptor beta chains follows, all from one sample in a study of blood T cell repertoires in COVID-19. The data were produced by immunoSEQ multiplex PCR, yet TCRdb's version contains in-frame clones alone and is incomplete. The profile covers fewer than 350,000 clones, with 85% appearing a single time and 1.9% taken by the ten largest. What was sequenced was PBMCs or T cells enriched from blood (not recorded which). Receptor source: a woman younger than 45 who had been exposed to COVID-19. Both conserved end residues are part of each CDR3. A D gene is named only where the DNA matches it firmly. Size is stated for part of the rows, as once, few or many counts, or as a class when the clone is expanded.

V	size	D	J	DNA	CDR3
TRBV7-2	NA	TRBD2	TRBJ2-3	TGTGCCAGCAGCTCTAGCGGAGAAGGAGCAGATACGCAGTATTTT	CASSSSGEGADTQYF
TRBV4-1	NA	NA	TRBJ1-1	TGCGCCAGCAGCCAAGATCCGGGGGACACTGAAGCTTTCTTT	CASSQDPGDTEAFF
TRBV5-1	NA	TRBD1	TRBJ2-6	TGCGCCAGCAGACGGGGACAGGGGGCATCTGGGGCCAACGTCCTGACTTTC	CASRRGQGASGANVLTF
TRBV7-2	NA	NA	TRBJ1-1	TGTGCCAGCAGCCAGCCGGGGTTGAACACTGAAGCTTTCTTT	CASSQPGLNTEAFF
TRBV28	NA	NA	TRBJ1-1	TGTGCCAGCACCCTACAGGTCGTTTACACTGAAGCTTTCTTT	CASTLQVVYTEAFF
TRBV19	NA	NA	TRBJ2-2	TGTGCCAGTAGTCGACGGGATTTCTCCACCGGGGAGCTGTTTTTT	CASSRRDFSTGELFF
TRBV6-5	NA	NA	TRBJ2-1	TGTGCCAGCAGCGCGATCCCTGCCTACAATGAGCAGTTCTTC	CASSAIPAYNEQFF
TRBV4-1	NA	NA	TRBJ2-3	TGCGCCAGCACCGGGAAAGATCGGGAGCCGGGTAATACGCAGTATTTT	CASTGKDREPGNTQYF
TRBV30	NA	TRBD1	TRBJ1-2	TGTGCCTGGAGTCCCGACAGGGACTATGGCTACACCTTC	CAWSPDRDYGYTF
TRBV21-1	NA	NA	TRBJ2-2	TGTGCCAGCAGCAACGGGGGCACCGGGGAGCTGTTTTTT	CASSNGGTGELFF
TRBV28	NA	NA	TRBJ1-6	TGTGCCAGCAGTTTAGAGCGATATGGACTCCACTTT	CASSLERYGLHF
TRBV18	NA	NA	TRBJ1-5	TGTGCCAGCTCCCGAGACAGGAATCAGCCCCAGCATTTT	CASSRDRNQPQHF
TRBV5-8	once	TRBD1	TRBJ1-5	TGTGCCAGCAGTTACGCCACAGGGGTCGGCAATCAGCCCCAGCATTTT	CASSYATGVGNQPQHF
TRBV2	NA	NA	TRBJ1-2	TGTGCCAGCAATAACAGGGCTGAGTATGGCTACACCTTC	CASNNRAEYGYTF
TRBV19	few	NA	TRBJ2-7	TGTGCCAGGGCCGGGTCTAACGAGCAGTACTTC	CARAGSNEQYF
TRBV28	NA	TRBD2	TRBJ2-7	TGTGCCAGCAGTTCTCCCGGAGCGGGGAACTACGAGCAGTACTTC	CASSSPGAGNYEQYF
TRBV10-3	NA	NA	TRBJ2-7	TGTGCCATCAAAGAGCGGGTATCCTCCTACGAGCAGTACTTC	CAIKERVSSYEQYF
TRBV4-1	NA	NA	TRBJ1-2	TGCGCCAGCAGCCAAGCAACAGGGTCCGCTGGCTACACCTTC	CASSQATGSAGYTF
TRBV2	NA	NA	TRBJ2-3	TGTGCCAGCAGTGAAGCAACAGGTGGCCGGACAGATACGCAGTATTTT	CASSEATGGRTDTQYF
TRBV7-2	NA	NA	TRBJ2-5	TGTGCCAGCAGCTTCCAAGGGGGGGGAAGTGAGACCCAGTACTTC	CASSFQGGGSETQYF
TRBV6-4	NA	TRBD2	TRBJ2-1	TGTGCCAGCAGTACCCTAGGACTAGCGGGAAAGGGCAATGAGCAGTTCTTC	CASSTLGLAGKGNEQFF
TRBV28	NA	TRBD1	TRBJ2-7	TGTGCCAGCAGTTTTCAGGGGGCGTGGGAGCAGTACTTC	CASSFQGAWEQYF
TRBV19	NA	NA	TRBJ1-4	TGTGCCAGTACCCCTGACCGAAGGGGTGAAAAACTGTTTTTT	CASTPDRRGEKLFF
TRBV28	NA	TRBD2	TRBJ2-5	TGTGCCAGCAGTATACCCCGGAAGCGGGGAGAGACCCAGTACTTC	CASSIPRKRGETQYF
TRBV28	once	TRBD1	TRBJ1-5	TGTGCCAGCAGCCCCGGGGACAGAAACAATCAGCCCCAGCATTTT	CASSPGDRNNQPQHF
TRBV7-2	NA	NA	TRBJ2-1	TGTGCCAGCAACCCGACAGGCCCCTACAATGAGCAGTTCTTC	CASNPTGPYNEQFF
TRBV2	NA	TRBD2	TRBJ2-7	TGTGCCAGCAGTGCCGGGACTAGCGGGAGTTACGAGCAGTACTTC	CASSAGTSGSYEQYF
TRBV30	NA	NA	TRBJ2-7	TGTGCCTGGAGTGGAGCCGCGACTTGGGAGCAGTACTTC	CAWSGAATWEQYF
TRBV24-1	NA	NA	TRBJ2-2	TGTGCCACCTCCCTGGGGGGAGCGAACACCGGGGAGCTGTTTTTT	CATSLGGANTGELFF
TRBV7-9	NA	TRBD2	TRBJ2-7	TGTGCCAGCAGCTTTCGTAGCGGGACTGCCTACGAGCAGTACTTC	CASSFRSGTAYEQYF
TRBV2	NA	TRBD2	TRBJ2-2	TGTGCCAGCAGACGCGACTGGCGGGGGGGCCTCCCCGGGGAGCTGTTTTTT	CASRRDWRGGLPGELFF
TRBV3-1/TRBV3-2	NA	NA	TRBJ2-7	TGTGCCAGCAGCCAAGATGCCTTGACGGAGCGCCGCTCTTTAATTCAGTACTTC	CASSQDALTERRSLIQYF
TRBV12-5	NA	NA	TRBJ1-1	TGTGCTAGTGGACTGAGGAACACTGAAGCTTTCTTT	CASGLRNTEAFF
TRBV28	NA	NA	TRBJ2-7	TGTGCCAGCAGTCAGTTCAACTACGAGCAGTACTTC	CASSQFNYEQYF
TRBV28	NA	TRBD2	TRBJ2-1	TGTGCCAGCAGCCAGGGAAGCGGGGGGGCCGTAGAGCAGTTCTTC	CASSQGSGGAVEQFF
TRBV19	NA	NA	TRBJ1-5	TGTGCCAGTCGGTACAGGGATCAGCCCCAGCATTTT	CASRYRDQPQHF
TRBV24-1	NA	NA	TRBJ2-5	TGTGCCTCAAAGGGGAGGGGGGAGACCCAGTACTTC	CASKGRGETQYF
TRBV3-1/TRBV3-2	NA	NA	TRBJ2-3	TGTGCCAGCAGCCACCCCCTAGCGTCCGATACGCAGTATTTT	CASSHPLASDTQYF
TRBV2	NA	TRBD1	TRBJ2-7	TGTGCCAGCAGTGAAGACAGGGGTTTCCCCTACGAGCAGTACTTC	CASSEDRGFPYEQYF
TRBV7-9	NA	NA	TRBJ2-7	TGTGCCACCGAGGACAGAGAGAGCTACGAGCAGTACTTC	CATEDRESYEQYF
TRBV7-2	few	TRBD2	TRBJ2-1	TGTGCCAGCAGCTTCACTAGCGGGAGGGAGTGGCTAAATGAGCAGTTCTTC	CASSFTSGREWLNEQFF
TRBV9	NA	TRBD2	TRBJ2-5	TGTGCCAGCAGTCCCTCTAGCGGGAGCGGGGTGACCCAGTACTTC	CASSPSSGSGVTQYF
TRBV11-2	NA	NA	TRBJ2-1	TGTGCCAGCAGCTTAGAGGTCACTCCCTACAATGAGCAGTTCTTC	CASSLEVTPYNEQFF